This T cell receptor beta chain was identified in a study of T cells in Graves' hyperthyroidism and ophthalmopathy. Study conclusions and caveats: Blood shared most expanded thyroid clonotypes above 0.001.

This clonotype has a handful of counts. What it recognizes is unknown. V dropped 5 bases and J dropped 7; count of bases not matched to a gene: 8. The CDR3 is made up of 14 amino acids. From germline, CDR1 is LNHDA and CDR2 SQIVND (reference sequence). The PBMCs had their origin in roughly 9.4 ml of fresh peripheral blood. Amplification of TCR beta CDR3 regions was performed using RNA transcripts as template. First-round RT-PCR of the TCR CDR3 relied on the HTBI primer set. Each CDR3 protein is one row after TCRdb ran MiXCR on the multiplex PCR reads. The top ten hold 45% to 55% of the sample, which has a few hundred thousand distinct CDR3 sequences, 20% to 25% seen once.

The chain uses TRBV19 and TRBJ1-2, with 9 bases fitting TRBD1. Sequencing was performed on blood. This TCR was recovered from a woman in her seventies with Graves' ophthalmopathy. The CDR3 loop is CASSSRTGAGGYTF. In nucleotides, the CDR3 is TGTGCCAGTAGTTCCCGGACAGGGGCAGGTGGCTACACCTTC.